A selection of T cell receptor beta chains follows, all from one sample in a study of glioma-infiltrating T cells after dendritic cell vaccination. TCRdb's copy holds only in-frame clones and misses some; the assay was immunoSEQ multiplex PCR. The sample shows about 50,000 clones, 85% of them seen only once. The sample consisted of blood, taken before dendritic cell vaccination. These receptors were collected from a human donor with glioblastoma. Both conserved end residues are part of each CDR3. Each record gives: CDR3 DNA, CDR3 protein, D gene, J gene, clone size, V gene. A D gene is named only where the DNA matches it firmly. Clone size, where shown, is once, few, many, or a class for clones that have expanded.

DNA: TGTGCCAGCAGCGATACGAAGGGGTTTAATGAAAAACTGTTTTTT; CDR3: CASSDTKGFNEKLFF; D: NA; J: TRBJ1-4; size: NA; V: TRBV9
DNA: TGCAGCGTGGGGGGGGGTTTTAACGAGCAGTTCTTC; CDR3: CSVGGGFNEQFF; D: TRBD2; J: TRBJ2-1; size: NA; V: TRBV29-1
DNA: TGTGCCATCAAGGCGGGGGGGAACACAGATACGCAGTATTTT; CDR3: CAIKAGGNTDTQYF; D: TRBD2; J: TRBJ2-3; size: NA; V: TRBV10-3
DNA: TGTGCCAGCAGCCAGGGGGTTGCCACCGGGGAGCTGTTTTTT; CDR3: CASSQGVATGELFF; D: TRBD1; J: TRBJ2-2; size: NA; V: TRBV5-4
DNA: TGTGCCAGCAGTTCGACGAGCGACCTGAGAAATCAGCCCCAGCATTTT; CDR3: CASSSTSDLRNQPQHF; D: NA; J: TRBJ1-5; size: NA; V: TRBV6-5
DNA: TGTGCCAGCAGCTTGGCGGGGTTGGGAAACACTGAAGCTTTCTTT; CDR3: CASSLAGLGNTEAFF; D: NA; J: TRBJ1-1; size: NA; V: TRBV5-4
DNA: TGTGCCAGCAGCTTACGCGGGAGAAAGGCCTACAATGAGCAGTTCTTC; CDR3: CASSLRGRKAYNEQFF; D: TRBD2; J: TRBJ2-1; size: once; V: TRBV7-3
DNA: TGTGCCAGCAGCCCATCGGGACAGGGTTCCTATGGCTACACCTTC; CDR3: CASSPSGQGSYGYTF; D: TRBD1; J: TRBJ1-2; size: NA; V: TRBV7-6
DNA: TGTGCCAGTTATTCCCGGGAGATCAGAGATACGCAGTATTTT; CDR3: CASYSREIRDTQYF; D: NA; J: TRBJ2-3; size: NA; V: TRBV6-6
DNA: TGCGCCAGCAGGGGAGGACAGGTCACCGGGGAGCTGTTTTTT; CDR3: CASRGGQVTGELFF; D: NA; J: TRBJ2-2; size: NA; V: TRBV27